This T cell receptor beta chain was profiled in a study of cytomegalovirus exposure and HLA in healthy donors. Whole-study results and caveats: The likely origin of a cluster of highly shared sequence variants was a sequencing artifact. The study flagged around 160 TCR beta chains as cytomegalovirus-associated. Being indistinguishable, some V segments were excluded, TRBV6-2 and TRBV6-3 among them.

The PCR used 60 Vbeta and 13 Jbeta primers. Source study methods: Later work found 65 million to 85 million unique TCR beta chains, with approximately 12 million shared. Sequencing was performed with immunoSEQ multiplex PCR; in TCRdb, only in-frame clones are kept and a portion is missing. That table furnishes V, J and clone size, whereas the DNA furnished D and trimming. The repertoire includes 130,000 or so clones, approximately 74% of them detected once, and roughly 7.5% sits in the top ten. A note on this clone: No antigen is known for it.

Germline lookup yields CDR1 SNHLY and CDR2 FYNNEI. The CDR3 contains 16 residues. The TCR originated in a male donor in good health and CMV-seronegative. This chain uses TRBV2 with TRBJ2-5, with TRBD1 matching 11 bases. The J call may be mistaken, given a closer DNA end match to TRBJ2-7. The sequenced sample consisted of PBMCs. CDR3 residues: CASSELGTGGSYEQYF. The CDR3 DNA reads TGTGCCAGCAGTGAATTGGGGACAGGGGGCTCCTACGAGCAGTACTTC.